The present TCR beta chain was sequenced within a study of CD8 T cells in ankylosing spondylitis (dated by TCRdb to between 2016 and 2019). With regard to the full study: The study profiled T cell receptor beta repertoires in healthy donors and ankylosing spondylitis patients to find disease-linked TCR variants. In total, the full study cohort was made up of roughly 100 healthy donors and 20 to 25 ankylosing spondylitis patients. Peripheral blood was sampled, and synovial fluid was also collected from ankylosing spondylitis patients.

Sequencing instrument: Illumina HiSeq 2500. Quantitative 5'-RACE with molecular barcodes was used to prepare TCR beta libraries. In the authors' own workflow: A new computational method, built on a probabilistic model of VDJ rearrangement, was used to identify disease-linked TCR variants. TCRdb's own reprocessing of the public reads used fastp at Q25 and MiXCR and kept productive beta chains. Every CDR3 protein is listed once, alongside the most common genes and DNA of its rows. The V and J calls come from TCRdb's annotation, not from the publication. In all, the sample holds fewer than 350,000 distinct CDR3 sequences, and around a tenth of those were seen once. The ten largest make up roughly 9.5% of the sample. What the research found in general, with its limitations: A CD8+ phenotype was shown by the disease-linked clones, which were found at relatively low frequencies in peripheral blood. According to the report, matched synovial fluid samples from ankylosing spondylitis patients were significantly enriched for the disease-linked clones. Blood from ankylosing spondylitis patients appeared to be characterized by a TCR beta motif made up of several highly homologous amino acid variants. Some TCR beta motif variants had previously been reported in synovial fluid and blood of reactive arthritis patients, which suggested common disease-initiation mechanisms.

V has 6 bases trimmed and J has 2 bases trimmed; junction bases matching no gene number 3. For CDR1 and CDR2, the germline V gene (reference sequence) lists MNHEY and SMNVEV. The CDR3 goes from the cysteine to the phenylalanine over 13 residues. Left in the record is the CDR3 DNA by itself, 39 bases read in frame from the first base. In its sample, this clonotype was seen many times. Its antigen is not yet known. Base quality data are lacking; no much larger clone is found one base away. This TCR derives from a female donor with ankylosing spondylitis or in good health (not recorded which). The V and J segments used are TRBV27 and TRBJ2-5; 7 bases in the middle match TRBD1. The sample comprised blood, either unsorted or a sorted T cell fraction (not recorded which). The CDR3 loop reads CASSHRGQETQYF. The nucleotide sequence is TGTGCCAGCAGCCACAGGGGACAAGAGACCCAGTACTTC.